This T cell receptor (beta chain) emerged from a study of CD8 T cells in ankylosing spondylitis. Study observations and caveats: A motif of eight highly homologous TCR beta variants was seen as apparently characteristic of ankylosing spondylitis blood.

V was cut by 4 bases and J by 2 bases, with 16 bases left in between. This CDR3 has 15 residues. CDR1 SGDLS and CDR2 YYNGEE come from the germline V gene. Preparation of TCR beta libraries was done by quantitative 5'-RACE with molecular barcodes. Using its own MiXCR run on the 5' RACE reads, TCRdb lists one record per CDR3 protein. This table holds 10,000 to 15,000 distinct CDR3 sequences, approximately 3% found once. This clonotype has ten or more counts. Its antigen is not known. The V gene is TRBV9, the J gene TRBJ2-7; D is perhaps TRBD2 (5 bases). Sequenced sample: blood, either unsorted or a sorted T cell fraction (not recorded which). This clonotype originated in a male donor with ankylosing spondylitis or in good health (not recorded which). This chain's CDR3 is CASSPRTRPPYEQYF. The CDR3 region has the DNA TGTGCCAGCAGCCCCCGGACTCGACCCCCCTACGAGCAGTACTTC.